This T cell receptor beta chain was captured in a study of T-cell memory formation after mild COVID-19. Study background: TCR clusters were largely donor specific.

Germline V gene sequence: CDR1 SEHNR, CDR2 FQNEAQ (reference sequence). The V end lost 8 bases, the J end lost 4 bases, and 14 bases lay between the germline ends. This CDR3 has 14 amino acids. Points from the study as a whole: Most CD4+ clones that shrank were in CM and EM, while CD8+ ones turned up in EMRA. A second wave of clones peaked on day 37, and their SARS-CoV-2 specificity went unconfirmed.

On this clonotype: Its matching antigen is unknown.

Via MiXCR, TCRdb re-called the 5' RACE reads, giving one row per CDR3 protein. The profile covers about 290,000 distinct CDR3 sequences, with about a sixth appearing a single time and more than 20% taken by the ten largest. This sequence was found in a man younger than 30 who had mild COVID-19 (a few samples of this study predate the infection). Cell type and time point are not known. Sequencing input: PBMCs or a T cell subset sorted from them (not recorded which). The V and J genes are TRBV7-9 and TRBJ1-4; D is undetermined. The CDR3 DNA reads TGTGCCAGCCTTAAGGAGGGTGGTAATGAAAAACTGTTTTTT. Translation gives CASLKEGGNEKLFF.